The 8 T cell receptor delta chains reported below all come from one sample, sequenced in a study of gamma-delta T cells after stem cell transplantation. TCRdb re-processed the RT-PCR reads via CATT. This table has approximately 1,300 delta-chain clones, over 2% appearing once. Source material: gamma-delta T cells. All receptors come from a human donor. It is not recorded whose cells these are; they may come from a transplant donor.

The chain employs TRDV2 and TRDJ1; D is ambiguous. The germline V gene encodes CDR1 GEAIGNYY and CDR2 EKD. The CDR3 is made up of 14 amino acids. V gave up 3 bases and J gave up 1 base, with 11 bases separating them. The CDR3 region is CACDAAPTTDKLIF. CDR3 sequence (DNA): TGTGCCTGTGACGCCGCCCCCACCACCGATAAACTCATCTTT.

The sample holds a few counts of this clone. TCRdb's protein for this DNA is that of a much larger clone and differs from the translation at residue 4, likely a read error; the protein shown is the DNA translation. In DNA form, the CDR3 reads TGTGCCTGTGGCACACTGGGGACCACCGCGGGTAAACTCATCTTT. Translating gives CACGTLGTTAGKLIF. This chain uses TRDV2 with TRDJ1; TRDD3 matches at 7 bases. Germline-derived CDR1 and CDR2 are GEAIGNYY and EKD. After removal of 5 bases from V and 7 bases from J, the junction contained 15 bases not matched to a gene. CDR3 length: 15 residues.

This clone rates as medium-sized. Other DNA sequences of this sample code for an identical CDR3. This rearrangement joins TRDV1 to TRDJ1, with D possibly matching TRDD3 (6 bases). With 0 bases removed from V and 4 bases from J, the gap between germline ends came to 18 bases. Germline V gene data show CDR1 as TSWWSYY and CDR2 as QGS. The CDR3 runs to 17 residues. CDR3 sequence: CALGELWAYGGFDKLIF. The CDR3 coding sequence is TGTGCTCTTGGGGAACTCTGGGCGTATGGGGGGTTCGATAAACTCATCTTT.

This clone was seen a handful of times. This likely stems from a read error, as it lies one base from a far larger clone. In the same sample, other DNA sequences code for this CDR3. V usage is TRDV2 and J usage is TRDJ1; 10 bases are a match to TRDD3. Per germline, CDR1 GEAIGNYY and CDR2 EKD. The CDR3 is 18 amino acids. As DNA, the CDR3 is TGTGCATGTGACGGCCTTGACCGGGGGATACGCAACACCGATAAACTCATCTTT. This gives the protein CACDGLDRGIRNTDKLIF.

As regards this clone: With a far larger clone one base away, a read error is the likely cause. Other DNA sequences in this specimen translate into the identical CDR3. This rearrangement joins TRDV2 to TRDJ1, with 9 nucleotides matching TRDD3. This CDR3 comprises 17 residues. The germline V gene has CDR1 GEAIGNYY and CDR2 EKD. This CDR3 is CACDLLGERGNTDKLIF. As DNA, the CDR3 is TGCGCCTGTGACCTACTGGGGGAGAGGGGGAACACCGATAAACTCATCTTT.

This clone is labeled large. This sequence joins TRDV2 and TRDJ1; 9 bases are shared with TRDD3. With 0 bases clipped from V and 0 bases from J, the junction kept 10 bases outside the gene matches. Germline V lookup: CDR1 GEAIGNYY, CDR2 EKD. The CDR3 is made up of 18 amino acids. The CDR3 region has the DNA TGTGCCTGTGACACCCTGATGGGGATACGCGGGGACACCGATAAACTCATCTTT. It codes for CACDTLMGIRGDTDKLIF.

Notes on this clone: With only one base between it and a far larger clone, this is likely a read error. The chain recombines TRDV1 with TRDJ1; TRDD3 matches 11 bases. CDR1 is TSWWSYY, CDR2 QGS, per germline. This CDR3 is 20 amino acids long. The CDR3 protein is CALRPSFTMWGIRWKNKPIF. In DNA, the CDR3 is TGTGCTCTCCGACCTTCCTTCACTATGTGGGGGATACGGTGGAAAAATAAACCCATCTTT.

A word on this clone: The junction shows a germline mismatch at one end, possibly a read error. The sample carries other DNA sequences with the same CDR3. The V and J genes are TRDV1 and TRDJ1; TRDD2 matches 8 bases. Germline CDR1 is TSWWSYY and CDR2 is QGS. This CDR3 comprises 24 residues. CDR3 sequence (DNA): TGTGCACTTGGGGAGCCCCGACTCGTACTTCCTACGGGATCTTATGGGGATGGTACCGATAAACTCATCTTT. It encodes CALGEPRLVLPTGSYGDGTDKLIF.